What follows are 5 T cell receptor beta chains derived from one specimen sequenced in a study of control samples from healthy donors and cancer patients. The data were produced by immunoSEQ multiplex PCR, yet TCRdb's version contains in-frame clones alone and is incomplete. The repertoire includes over 150,000 clones, 96% of them detected once, and 1% sits in the top ten. The sequenced sample was blood. These receptors were obtained from a woman in her twenties or thirties in good health.

V usage is TRBV2 and J usage is TRBJ1-3, with D perhaps TRBD1 (6 bases). Germline lookup yields CDR1 SNHLY and CDR2 FYNNEI. There are 13 residues in the CDR3. Trimming shortened V by 6 bases and J by 8 bases, and 14 bases separated the two germline ends. The CDR3 nucleotides read TGTGCCAGCAGGGAGGCAGGGGCAGACACCATATATTTT. Its protein is CASREAGADTIYF.

The chain is built from TRBV7-2 and TRBJ1-4; 7 bases fit TRBD1. V gave up 3 bases and J gave up 3 bases; unmatched junction bases: 7. The CDR3 covers 16 residues. CDR1 is SGHTA, CDR2 FQGNSA, per germline. The DNA of the CDR3 is TGTGCCAGCAGCTTCCGACAGGGTGCGCCTAATGAAAAACTGTTTTTT. It yields the protein CASSFRQGAPNEKLFF.

The chain has TRBV27 and TRBJ1-5; D call uncertain. Deletions cut 3 bases from V and 0 bases from J, with 3 bases between. The germline V gene has CDR1 MNHEY and CDR2 SMNVEV (reference sequence). There are 13 residues in the CDR3. CDR3 bases: TGTGCCAGCAGTTTTCGTAGCAATCAGCCCCAGCATTTT. This encodes CASSFRSNQPQHF.

J is TRBJ1-6 and V is TRBV28; D remains unclear. The CDR3 totals 18 residues. The germline CDR1 and CDR2 sequences are MDHEN and SYDVKM. The V end lost 5 bases, the J end lost 9 bases, and 26 bases lay between the germline ends. The CDR3, as DNA: TGTGCCAGCAGTACCACGTTCGACACAGTTTTGGATTTTTCACCCCTCCACTTT. Amino acid sequence: CASSTTFDTVLDFSPLHF.

The chain couples TRBV7-3 to TRBJ2-1, with D hard to call. Between the trimmed V and J ends, which lost 5 bases and 4 bases, there was a span of 12 bases. Germline CDR1 reads SGHTA; CDR2 reads FQGTGA. CDR3 size: 14 residues. The CDR3 nucleotides are TGTGCCAGCAGCAGGACCGGACCATACAATGAGCAGTTCTTC. Protein sequence: CASSRTGPYNEQFF.